The TCR beta chain described here comes from a study of CD8 T cells in ankylosing spondylitis. The study's findings and limits: What appeared characteristic of ankylosing spondylitis blood was a TCR beta motif of eight highly homologous variants.

The CDR3 runs to 13 residues. The germline V and J ends were trimmed by 5 bases and 5 bases, with 10 bases remaining between them. CDR1 and CDR2 from the germline V gene are MNHEY and SMNVEV (reference sequence). Generation of TCR beta libraries employed quantitative 5'-RACE incorporating molecular barcodes. TCRdb ran MiXCR on the 5' RACE reads and lists one entry per CDR3 protein. The table includes about 500,000 distinct CDR3 sequences, approximately 5.3% detected once. Ten or more counts support this clonotype. Antigen: not known. The chain joins TRBV27 to TRBJ2-1; D is undetermined. The source is a male donor with ankylosing spondylitis. The sequenced material came from blood, either unsorted or a sorted T cell fraction (not recorded which). This CDR3 is CASSPYRNNEQFF. The CDR3 nucleotides are TGTGCCAGCAGTCCCTACAGAAACAATGAGCAGTTCTTC.